This is a list of T cell receptor beta chains from one sample in a study of blood T cell repertoires in COVID-19. Measured with immunoSEQ multiplex PCR; TCRdb has only the in-frame clones, and not every one. Seen here are about 73,000 clones, around four fifths observed once, and the top ten hold 1.8%. Sequencing was carried out using peripheral blood. The origin of the receptors is a woman aged 55-69 years with acute or convalescent COVID-19. Each CDR3 is given with its conserved first and last residue. A D gene is named only where the DNA matches it firmly. Not every row has a clone size; where given, it reads once, few, many or a size class.

J: TRBJ1-5; size: NA; V: TRBV6-2/TRBV6-3; D: TRBD1; DNA: TGTGCCAGCAGTTACGGATCAAGGACAGGGCTAGGGAATAGCAATCAGCCCCAGCATTTT; CDR3: CASSYGSRTGLGNSNQPQHF
J: TRBJ2-2; size: NA; V: TRBV4-2; D: TRBD1; DNA: TGTGCCAGCGGACAGGCTCAAGGTTCCACTGAGGGCGGGGAGCTGTTTTTT; CDR3: CASGQAQGSTEGGELFF
J: TRBJ2-3; size: NA; V: TRBV7-2; D: NA; DNA: TGTGCCAGCAGCTTAGGGACAGGGAGGGCAGATACGCAGTATTTT; CDR3: CASSLGTGRADTQYF
J: TRBJ2-3; size: NA; V: TRBV27; D: TRBD2; DNA: TGTGCCAGCAGTCGACTAGCGGGGTACACAGATACGCAGTATTTT; CDR3: CASSRLAGYTDTQYF
J: TRBJ1-5; size: few; V: TRBV18; D: TRBD1; DNA: TGTGCCAGCTCGGCCTCGCCGGACAGGTCGGAGCCCCAGCATTTT; CDR3: CASSASPDRSEPQHF
J: TRBJ2-2; size: NA; V: TRBV4-1; D: NA; DNA: TGCGCCAGCAGCCAACAGGGCCAACATAACACCAGGGAGCTGTTTTTT; CDR3: CASSQQGQHNTRELFF
J: TRBJ1-1; size: NA; V: TRBV29-1; D: TRBD1; DNA: TGCAGCGTTGATATATCCCCGACAGGGTCGGGCACTGAAGCTTTCTTT; CDR3: CSVDISPTGSGTEAFF
J: TRBJ2-7; size: NA; V: TRBV4-2; D: NA; DNA: TGTGCCAGCAGCCAAGGCGTCGGACAGACGTACGAGCAGTACTTC; CDR3: CASSQGVGQTYEQYF
J: TRBJ2-3; size: NA; V: TRBV7-2; D: TRBD2; DNA: TGTGCCAGCAGCCATGGGACTAGCGGGGGAGGGGATACGCAGTATTTT; CDR3: CASSHGTSGGGDTQYF
J: TRBJ2-5; size: NA; V: TRBV7-2; D: NA; DNA: TGTGCCAGCAGCTTAACTAGAACCGAGACCCAGTACTTC; CDR3: CASSLTRTETQYF
J: TRBJ1-5; size: NA; V: TRBV5-1; D: TRBD1; DNA: TGCGCCAGCAGCCAACAGGGGGCGCGCAATCAGCCCCAGCATTTT; CDR3: CASSQQGARNQPQHF